One sample yielded the 10 T cell receptor beta chains listed below, sequenced in a study of CD8+CD57+ T cells in acquired aplastic anemia. TCR beta VDJ and CDR3 profiling used genomic DNA as template. TCRdb redid the calling of the reads with MiXCR, one entry per CDR3 protein. This table holds more than 100,000 distinct CDR3 sequences, more than 40% found once. Sequencing used sorted CD4+, CD8+, or CD8+CD57+ T cells (not recorded which) from PBMCs. Receptors were obtained from a human donor in good health, serving as a control.

This clonotype showed up many times. The chain employs TRBV30 and TRBJ1-4; D is ambiguous. The germline CDR1 and CDR2 sequences are GTSNPN and SVGIG (reference sequence). The germline V and J ends were trimmed by 3 bases and 8 bases, with 7 bases remaining between them. This CDR3 contains 11 residues. DNA for the CDR3: TGTGCCTGGAGCGCAGGCGAAAAACTGTTTTTT. Residues: CAWSAGEKLFF. Using reference TRBV30 and TRBJ1-4 for the parts outside the CDR3, the full variable domain is SQTIHQWPATLVQPVGSPLSLECTVEGTSNPNLYWYRQAAGRGLQLLFYSVGIGQISSEVPQNLSASRPQDRQFILSSKKLLLSDSGFYLCAWSAGEKLFFGSGTQLSVL.

The V call is TRBV5-1, the J call TRBJ1-2; D gene unclear. The CDR3 has 15 amino acids. CDR1 is SGHRS and CDR2 is YFSETQ in the germline V gene. V lost 0 bases and J 4 bases, leaving 13 bases between the germline ends. Written as DNA, the CDR3 is TGCGCCAGCAGCTTGGGGCCGACTACCTCCTATGGCTACACCTTC. Encoded protein: CASSLGPTTSYGYTF.

The rearrangement joins TRBV20-1 to TRBJ2-7; a weak D match, TRBD1 (6 bases). The CDR3 covers 12 residues. Trimming cost V 2 bases and J 7 bases, with 12 bases left between them. From germline, CDR1 is DFQATT and CDR2 SNEGSKA (reference sequence). The CDR3, as DNA: TGCAGTGCTAGACCCCAGGGGTATGAGCAGTACTTC. It specifies CSARPQGYEQYF.

This sequence joins TRBV15 and TRBJ2-3; D not resolved. Germline V CDR1 and CDR2: LNHNV, YYDKDF (reference sequence). V was trimmed by 1 base and J by 6 bases, leaving 5 bases between them. The CDR3 runs to 12 residues. CDR3 in amino acids: CATSRAGDTQYF. DNA of the CDR3: TGTGCCACCAGCAGAGCTGGCGATACGCAGTATTTT.

This clonotype occurred once. The chain carries TRBV20-1 and TRBJ2-1; D is perhaps TRBD2 (7 bases). With 3 bases removed from V and 4 bases from J, the gap between germline ends came to 13 bases. The germline V gene has CDR1 DFQATT and CDR2 SNEGSKA (reference sequence). The length of the CDR3 is 14 residues. The CDR3 DNA reads TGCAGTGCTAGTCGAGGGGGGGTTTACAATGAGCAGTTCTTC. It yields the protein CSASRGGVYNEQFF.

Remarks on this clonotype: At one boundary the junction diverges from the germline segment, which might be a read error. The V gene is TRBV24-1, the J gene TRBJ1-1; D gene ambiguous. The length of the CDR3 is 11 residues. Germline CDR1 and CDR2: KGHDR and SFDVKD. The CDR3 protein is CATSDEGSWIF. The DNA for the CDR3 is TGTGCCACCAGTGACGAGGGCTCTTGGATCTTT.

This clonotype was seen many times. V usage is TRBV6-2 or TRBV6-3 and J usage is TRBJ1-2; the D is unclear. Deletions cut 2 bases from V and 0 bases from J, with 10 bases between. Germline V CDR1 and CDR2: MNHEY, SVGEGT. This CDR3 has 15 amino acids. The CDR3: CASSYRRDTNYGYTF. DNA of the CDR3: TGTGCCAGCAGTTACCGACGAGACACTAACTATGGCTACACCTTC.

In its sample, this clonotype was seen many times. The chain uses TRBV5-5 and TRBJ1-4; D is perhaps TRBD1 (5 bases). The germline V gene has CDR1 SGHKS and CDR2 YYEKEE (reference sequence). The CDR3 is made up of 16 amino acids. Trimming cost V 0 bases and J 7 bases, with 16 bases left between them. Here the CDR3 reads CASSLAILGEVEKLFF. The CDR3 DNA follows: TGTGCCAGCAGCTTGGCGATACTAGGGGAGGTTGAAAAACTGTTTTTT. Full variable domain (remainder filled in from reference TRBV5-5 and TRBJ1-4): DAGVTQSPTHLIKTRGQQVTLRCSPISGHKSVSWYQQVLGQGPQFIFQYYEKEERGRGNFPDRFSARQFPNYSSELNVNALLLGDSALYLCASSLAILGEVEKLFFGSGTQLSVL.

The V gene is TRBV7-2, the J gene TRBJ1-2; D is undetermined. Between the trimmed V and J ends, which lost 4 bases and 3 bases, there was a span of 6 bases. The germline CDR1 and CDR2 sequences are SGHTA and FQGNSA. The CDR3 spans 12 residues. The CDR3 DNA reads as TGTGCCAGCAGCTCGATATACTATGGCTACACCTTC. It yields the protein CASSSIYYGYTF.

This clonotype was found many times. The genes are TRBV6-1 and TRBJ2-5; D remains ambiguous. The CDR3 has 12 amino acids. Trimming removed 5 bases from V and 2 bases from J, with 6 bases in between. Germline V gene sequence: CDR1 MNHNS, CDR2 SASEGT. This CDR3 reads CASSFVQETQYF. CDR3 DNA: TGTGCCAGCAGTTTCGTACAAGAGACCCAGTACTTC.